This T cell receptor (beta chain) was documented in a study of cytomegalovirus exposure and HLA in healthy donors. The study, taken as a whole, reports: HLA allele associations emerged for about 16,000 TCR beta sequences in a later analysis, at 0.05 false discovery rate.

Points on this clone: Its antigen is currently unknown.

Trimming at V came to 4 bases and at J to 8 bases, leaving 4 bases not matched to a gene. The CDR3 sequence is 12 residues long. Germline CDR1 SQVTM, CDR2 ANQGSEA. Primers: 60 Vbeta forward and 13 Jbeta reverse. Sequenced by immunoSEQ multiplex PCR; TCRdb stores in-frame clones only, minus some. Among more than 110,000 clones listed, more than 70% were seen once. The sequenced sample was PBMCs. This TCR came from a man aged 50-59 years in good health and CMV-seronegative. The rearrangement links TRBV29-1 to TRBJ1-2, with TRBD1 matching 10 bases. The CDR3 is CSVGDRGLGYTF. The CDR3 DNA sequence: TGCAGCGTTGGGGACAGGGGCCTGGGCTACACCTTC.